This T cell receptor (beta chain) was observed in a study of long-term antiretroviral therapy in people with HIV. J was trimmed by 2 bases and V by 1 base; bases with no gene match: 6. Germline CDR1 and CDR2: SGHDT and YYEEEE. The CDR3 is 17 residues long. Assay version v3.0 of immunoSEQ was used, and it was run at survey level. TCRdb's table, derived via immunoSEQ multiplex PCR, lists solely in-frame clones and lacks some. Of under 20,000 clones detected, about 78% appear once; the ten largest clones hold roughly 14%. This clone has just one count. The TCR sequence derives from a woman aged 40 to 50 with HIV. The source material was unsorted PBMCs, sampled about 3.1 years after starting antiretroviral therapy. This chain links TRBV5-6 with TRBJ2-2; 9 bases agree with TRBD2. The CDR3 region has the DNA TGTGCCAGCAGCTTGTCTCTGACTAGCGGAAACACCGGGGAGCTGTTTTTT. It yields the protein CASSLSLTSGNTGELFF.